The present T cell receptor (beta chain) was sequenced within a study of T cell responses to AZD1222 COVID-19 vaccine. Whole-study findings and limits: Clonal diversity was possibly underestimated, and white British individuals and females predominated among donors. Recipients of AZD1222 seropositive at baseline numbered only 5 or 6.

Clones were sequenced by immunoSEQ multiplex PCR, and TCRdb holds only the in-frame ones, with some missing. Among about 34,000 clones listed, approximately 80% were seen once. About this clone itself: The antigen is undetermined.

Unmatched junction bases numbered 10, after V lost 6 bases and J lost 7 bases. This CDR3 is built from 14 residues. Germline V gene sequence: CDR1 MNHEY, CDR2 SVGAGI. This sequence originates from an adult who received the AZD1222 COVID-19 vaccine. The rearrangement uses TRBV6-5 and TRBJ1-1, with 8 nucleotides matching TRBD1. The sample here was peripheral blood, taken 28 days after the second AZD1222 dose. The CDR3 reads CASSPSGTGLEAFF. Written as DNA, the CDR3 is TGTGCCAGCAGCCCCTCCGGGACAGGCCTTGAAGCTTTCTTT.